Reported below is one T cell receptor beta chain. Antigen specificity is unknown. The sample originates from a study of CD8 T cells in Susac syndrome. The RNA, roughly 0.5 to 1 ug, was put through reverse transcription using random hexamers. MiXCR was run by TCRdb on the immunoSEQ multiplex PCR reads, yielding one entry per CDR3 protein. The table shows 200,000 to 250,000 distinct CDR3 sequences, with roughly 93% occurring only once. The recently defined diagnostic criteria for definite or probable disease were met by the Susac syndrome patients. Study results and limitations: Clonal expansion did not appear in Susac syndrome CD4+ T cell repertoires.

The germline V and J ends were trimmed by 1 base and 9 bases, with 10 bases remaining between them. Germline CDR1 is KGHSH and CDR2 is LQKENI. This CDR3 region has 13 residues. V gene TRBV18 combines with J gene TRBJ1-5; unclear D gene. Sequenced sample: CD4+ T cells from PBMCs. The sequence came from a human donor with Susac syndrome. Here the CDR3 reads CASSPREDSPQHF. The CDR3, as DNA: TGTGCCAGCTCACCACGGGAGGATTCGCCCCAGCATTTT.